A selection of T cell receptor beta chains follows, all from one sample in a study of T-cell reconstitution after alpha-beta-depleted transplantation in children. One entry per CDR3 protein results from TCRdb running MiXCR on the PCR reads. The sample has a few hundred thousand distinct CDR3 sequences, about 24% seen once. Sequencing used PBMCs, mostly from graft donor cells, obtained 360 days after TCRalphabeta/CD19-depleted stem cell transplant. The receptors shown here come from a female patient younger than 10 who had a stem cell transplant for congenital amegakaryocytic thrombocytopenia, so the T cells may come from the graft donor. The CDR3 runs from the conserved cysteine through the conserved F or W. Each record gives: J gene, D gene, clone size, V gene, CDR3 DNA, CDR3 protein. The D gene is left open where the match is weak. Size tells how often a clone was seen (once, few, many) or the class of an expanded clone, and some rows leave it out.

TRBJ2-1 . . TRBV20-1 TGCAGTGCTCAAAACTACAATGAGCAGTTCTTC CSAQNYNEQFF
TRBJ2-1 TRBD2 few TRBV13 TGTGCCAGCAGATCCATAGCGGGAGTAGTGAGTGGATCCTACAATGAGCAGTTCTTC CASRSIAGVVSGSYNEQFF
TRBJ2-1 . few TRBV6-2/TRBV6-3 TGTGCCAGCAGTTATACAGATGAGCAGTTCTTC CASSYTDEQFF
TRBJ1-2 . few TRBV2 TGTGCCAGCAGTGTAGGCAGAGCTAACTATGGCTACACCTTC CASSVGRANYGYTF
TRBJ2-2 . . TRBV7-9 TGTGCCAGCAGCCCAACACTAGGGGCCGGGGAGCTGTTTTTT CASSPTLGAGELFF
TRBJ2-7 . . TRBV2 TGTGCCAGCCTTGAGAGTAGACACGAGCAGTACTTC CASLESRHEQYF
TRBJ2-1 . few TRBV15 TGTGCCACCAGCAGGGAGAGGCGCGAGCAGTTCTTC CATSRERREQFF
TRBJ1-1 . few TRBV9 TGTGCCAGCAGCGATCCCCTGGGGGCTGGTGTGACTGAAGCTTTCTTT CASSDPLGAGVTEAFF
TRBJ2-7 . . TRBV6-2/TRBV6-3 TGTGCCAGCAGTTACCTTACTTTCGGGGTGTACGAGCAGTACTTC CASSYLTFGVYEQYF
TRBJ2-7 . . TRBV5-1 TGCGCCAGCAGCACTAGCCGGGACTGGGAATACGAGCAGTACTTC CASSTSRDWEYEQYF
TRBJ2-7 . few TRBV5-1 TGCGCCAGCAGCTTGGCCCAGGGATCTTCCTCCTACGAGCAGTACTTC CASSLAQGSSSYEQYF
TRBJ2-1 . few TRBV5-1 TGCGCCAGCAGCTTGCAGGGCCCCTGGCGTAATGAGCAGTTCTTC CASSLQGPWRNEQFF
TRBJ2-1 . . TRBV20-1 TGCAGTGCTTTAACGGGACTCCTCAATGAGCAGTTCTTC CSALTGLLNEQFF
TRBJ2-2 . few TRBV2 TGTGCCAGCAGAGTCAACACCGGGGAGCTGTTTTTT CASRVNTGELFF
TRBJ2-7 . . TRBV28 TGTGCCAGCAGCCCTGCACGGACAGTCTACGAGCAGTACTTC CASSPARTVYEQYF
TRBJ2-2 TRBD1 many TRBV27 TGTGCCAGCCACAAGGGACAGGGGGGCACCGGGGAGCTGTTTTTT CASHKGQGGTGELFF
TRBJ2-7 . few TRBV7-2 TGTGCCAGCAGCTTAGTCGGTGGTCTCAGGAGCTCCTACGAGCAGTACTTC CASSLVGGLRSSYEQYF
TRBJ2-7 . . TRBV5-1 TGCGCCAGCAGCTTGGCCCCCGGGCGTCTAGGAACTTACGAGCAGTACTTC CASSLAPGRLGTYEQYF
TRBJ2-2 TRBD2 few TRBV4-2 TGTGCCAGCAGCCAGGGGACTAGCGGGATCGTCACCACCGGGGAGCTGTTTTTT CASSQGTSGIVTTGELFF
TRBJ2-3 . . TRBV27 TGTGCCAGCAGTTTATGGAGCGGGAGCACAGATACGCAGTATTTT CASSLWSGSTDTQYF
TRBJ2-2 . few TRBV4-3 TGCGCCAGCAGCCAAGTTTCGGGATGGCGTACCGGGGAGCTGTTTTTT CASSQVSGWRTGELFF
TRBJ2-2 TRBD1 many TRBV11-3 TGTGCCAGCAGACGGGGCAGGGGGCGCGACACCGGGGAGCTGTTTTTT CASRRGRGRDTGELFF
TRBJ2-1 TRBD2 few TRBV2 TGTGCCAGCAGTGAAGGTCTAGCGGGAGGGTACAATGAGCAGTTCTTC CASSEGLAGGYNEQFF
TRBJ2-6 . . TRBV4-1 TGCGCCAGCAGTCCTTGGTTCCGGGGGGCCAACGTCCTGACTTTC CASSPWFRGANVLTF
TRBJ2-3 TRBD2 few TRBV10-3 TGTGCCATCAGTGCCAGGGAGGGGACAGATACGCAGTATTTT CAISAREGTDTQYF
TRBJ2-3 TRBD2 many TRBV4-1 TGCGCCAGCAGCCAAGAGCGTCTAGCGGGAGGGAACCCAGATACGCAGTATTTT CASSQERLAGGNPDTQYF
TRBJ1-2 . . TRBV28 TGTGCCAGCAGTTTAGGGGCCGGGGGCTATGGCTACACCTTC CASSLGAGGYGYTF
TRBJ1-1 . . TRBV6-1 TGTGCCAGCAGTGCGTTACAAGGGAGCACTGAAGCTTTCTTT CASSALQGSTEAFF